A selection of T cell receptor beta chains follows, all from one sample in a study of regulatory T cells in long-lasting Graves disease. TCRdb processed the multiplex PCR reads anew with MiXCR; each CDR3 protein has one entry. The data show around 420,000 distinct CDR3 sequences, about 16% seen once. Sequenced here: peripheral blood mononuclear cells (PBMCs), sampled at new diagnosis, from a patient treated with antithyroid drugs. Receptors originate from a female donor with Graves disease. CDR3s include the opening cysteine and the closing phenylalanine or tryptophan. The order of the fields is V gene, J gene, clone size, D gene, CDR3 protein, CDR3 DNA. D genes are given only for firm matches. A clone size is listed for some rows: how often the clone was seen (once, few, many), or a class if it is expanded.

TRBV24-1,TRBJ2-3,.,.,CATSQEGATDTQYF,TGTGCCACCAGTCAGGAGGGGGCCACAGATACGCAGTATTTT
TRBV4-2,TRBJ2-1,few,.,CASSQGLINEQFF,TGTGCCAGCAGCCAAGGGTTGATCAATGAGCAGTTCTTC
TRBV20-1,TRBJ2-1,many,TRBD2,CSASVAGGPTSYNEQFF,TGCAGTGCTAGTGTAGCGGGGGGCCCCACCTCCTACAATGAGCAGTTCTTC
TRBV20-1,TRBJ2-5,many,TRBD2,CSARAGAGEIRETQYF,TGCAGTGCTAGAGCAGGAGCGGGAGAGATTCGGGAGACCCAGTACTTC
TRBV27,TRBJ2-1,many,.,CASSLGHYNEQFF,TGTGCCAGCAGTTTAGGGCATTACAATGAGCAGTTCTTC
TRBV11-3,TRBJ2-1,.,.,CASSPDNLLYNEQFF,TGTGCCAGCAGCCCCGACAACCTCTTATACAATGAGCAGTTCTTC
TRBV6-1,TRBJ2-7,many,TRBD2,CASSLQTSGSYEQYF,TGTGCCAGCAGTCTCCAGACTAGCGGCTCCTACGAGCAGTACTTC
TRBV6-1,TRBJ2-7,many,.,CASSVLRGSGYEQYF,TGTGCCAGCAGTGTACTACGGGGCTCTGGCTACGAGCAGTACTTC
TRBV7-2,TRBJ2-7,many,.,CASSLDTLGREQYF,TGTGCCAGCAGCTTAGATACGTTGGGGAGGGAGCAGTACTTC
TRBV6-5,TRBJ1-3,many,.,CASSYPSGGGSGNTIYF,TGTGCCAGCAGTTATCCCAGTGGAGGGGGCTCTGGAAACACCATATATTTT
TRBV7-2,TRBJ2-7,many,TRBD1,CASSYRSGTVGEQYF,TGTGCCAGCAGCTACCGCTCCGGGACAGTCGGGGAGCAGTACTTC
TRBV27,TRBJ2-1,.,TRBD2,CASSFHSGRQVNEQFF,TGTGCCAGCAGTTTCCACAGCGGGAGGCAAGTCAATGAGCAGTTCTTC
TRBV7-2,TRBJ2-5,many,.,CASSLQGWKETQYF,TGTGCCAGCAGCTTGCAGGGGTGGAAAGAGACCCAGTACTTC
TRBV20-1,TRBJ2-3,many,TRBD2,CSAPAGAGDTQYF,TGCAGTGCCCCAGCGGGGGCGGGAGATACGCAGTATTTT
TRBV20-1,TRBJ2-5,many,TRBD2,CSARDAGLAGETQYF,TGCAGTGCTAGAGATGCGGGACTAGCAGGAGAGACCCAGTACTTC
TRBV27,TRBJ2-1,many,.,CASSLSNNEQFF,TGTGCCAGCAGTTTATCCAACAATGAGCAGTTCTTC
TRBV27,TRBJ1-2,many,.,CASRLGGNYGYTF,TGTGCCAGCAGATTGGGGGGGAACTATGGCTACACCTTC
TRBV20-1,TRBJ2-7,.,TRBD1,CSATPGQGLYEQYF,TGCAGTGCTACCCCCGGACAGGGACTGTACGAGCAGTACTTC
TRBV30,TRBJ2-1,many,.,CASGKTAGQFF,TGTGCCTCTGGAAAGACCGCGGGGCAGTTCTTC
TRBV20-1,TRBJ2-1,many,.,CSRSRSYNEQFF,TGCAGCCGCTCGCGGAGCTACAATGAGCAGTTCTTC
TRBV24-1,TRBJ2-1,few,TRBD2,CSIAGGSYNERFF,TGTAGTATAGCGGGAGGCTCCTACAATGAGCGGTTCTTC
TRBV28,TRBJ2-7,.,TRBD1,CASRPGDRARVLAAMPYEQYF,TGTGCCAGCAGGCCCGGGGACAGGGCAAGGGTCCTAGCGGCAATGCCCTACGAGCAGTACTTC
TRBV20-1,TRBJ2-7,many,TRBD2,CSARGTSGTYEQYF,TGCAGTGCTAGAGGGACTAGCGGTACCTACGAGCAGTACTTC
TRBV27,TRBJ2-7,many,TRBD1,CASSPGGEGYEQYF,TGTGCCAGCAGTCCAGGGGGCGAGGGCTACGAGCAGTACTTC
TRBV7-9,TRBJ2-3,.,TRBD2,CASSLRTTSGRERFTDTQYF,TGTGCCAGCAGCTTACGGACGACTAGCGGGAGAGAAAGATTCACAGATACGCAGTATTTT
TRBV4-1,TRBJ1-6,few,.,CASSQTTGTSRVDSYNSPLHF,TGCGCCAGCAGCCAAACTACCGGGACTTCTCGCGTAGACTCCTATAATTCACCCCTCCACTTT
TRBV29-1,TRBJ1-1,.,TRBD1,CSSQGAGGLGHTEAFF,TGCAGCTCCCAGGGGGCAGGGGGCTTAGGTCACACTGAAGCTTTCTTT
TRBV7-9,TRBJ2-7,many,.,CASSLATRGEQYF,TGTGCCAGCAGCCTGGCTACCCGGGGGGAGCAGTACTTC
TRBV4-1,TRBJ2-5,.,.,CASSQVAGTLQTQYF,TGCGCCAGCAGCCAAGTCGCCGGGACACTCCAGACCCAGTACTTC
TRBV5-1,TRBJ2-5,few,TRBD2,CASSSLAGGYQETQYF,TGCGCCAGCAGCTCCCTAGCGGGGGGATACCAAGAGACCCAGTACTTC
TRBV5-4,TRBJ2-3,many,TRBD1,CASSLADRSTDTQYF,TGTGCCAGCAGCTTGGCGGACAGGAGCACAGATACGCAGTATTTT
TRBV5-1,TRBJ2-1,.,.,CASSLEGPLSYNEQFF,TGCGCCAGCAGCTTGGAGGGACCGCTATCCTACAATGAGCAGTTCTTC
TRBV11-2,TRBJ2-5,many,TRBD1,CASSQYRQGGQETQYF,TGTGCCAGCAGCCAATATCGACAGGGGGGACAAGAGACCCAGTACTTC
TRBV5-1,TRBJ2-5,many,.,CASSLGQADLGQYF,TGCGCCAGCAGCCTCGGACAAGCCGATCTTGGCCAGTACTTC
TRBV3-1,TRBJ1-2,many,TRBD1,CASSPNSAGGSDGYTF,TGTGCCAGCAGCCCCAACTCCGCAGGGGGTTCAGATGGCTACACCTTC
TRBV20-1,TRBJ2-1,once,TRBD2,CSAATSGRVNEQFF,TGCAGTGCCGCGACTAGCGGGCGAGTCAATGAGCAGTTCTTC
TRBV6-1,TRBJ1-1,many,.,CAISQTNTEAFF,TGTGCCATAAGCCAGACAAACACTGAAGCTTTCTTT
TRBV2,TRBJ2-7,many,.,CASSDGSGSYEQYF,TGTGCCAGCAGTGACGGGTCCGGCTCCTACGAGCAGTACTTC
TRBV20-1,TRBJ2-1,.,TRBD2,CSARGTSGRPGQFF,TGCAGTGCTAGAGGGACTAGCGGGAGGCCCGGGCAGTTCTTC
TRBV28,TRBJ2-1,many,.,CASSLQGSYNEQFF,TGTGCCAGCAGCCTACAGGGTTCCTACAATGAGCAGTTCTTC
TRBV5-4,TRBJ1-4,many,.,CASSSNRQLPNEKLFF,TGTGCCAGCAGCTCGAACAGACAGCTCCCTAATGAAAAACTGTTTTTT
TRBV7-9,TRBJ1-6,.,.,CASSPPGDNSPLHF,TGTGCCAGCAGCCCGCCGGGGGATAATTCACCCCTCCACTTT
TRBV19,TRBJ2-5,few,.,CASSTGFQETQYF,TGTGCCAGTAGCACGGGATTCCAAGAGACCCAGTACTTC
TRBV2,TRBJ1-5,many,.,CASSERSAGNQPQHF,TGTGCCAGCAGTGAACGATCGGCTGGCAATCAGCCCCAGCATTTT
TRBV20-1,TRBJ1-1,many,.,CSAREASGKNTEAFF,TGCAGTGCTAGAGAGGCCTCTGGGAAGAACACTGAAGCTTTCTTT
TRBV6-1,TRBJ2-1,.,TRBD2,CASNPKGAGGINEQFF,TGTGCCAGCAACCCTAAAGGTGCGGGGGGAATAAATGAGCAGTTCTTC
TRBV24-1,TRBJ2-3,many,.,CATSTAFGDTQYF,TGTGCCACCAGTACAGCTTTTGGCGATACGCAGTATTTT
TRBV27,TRBJ2-3,.,TRBD2,CASSSGLAGVRGTDTQYF,TGTGCCAGCAGTTCGGGACTAGCGGGTGTGCGAGGCACAGATACGCAGTATTTT
TRBV7-8,TRBJ2-3,many,.,CASSLGDSTDTQYF,TGTGCCAGCAGCTTAGGGGACAGCACAGATACGCAGTATTTT
TRBV20-1,TRBJ2-5,.,.,CSAKLPDQMGLLETQYF,TGCAGTGCAAAACTGCCCGATCAGATGGGGCTCTTGGAGACCCAGTACTTC
TRBV24-1,TRBJ1-4,many,TRBD1,CATSDPRQGSNEKLFF,TGTGCCACCAGTGATCCAAGACAGGGATCTAATGAAAAACTGTTTTTT
TRBV7-9,TRBJ2-2,many,TRBD1,CASSFDRESTGELFF,TGTGCCAGCAGCTTTGACAGGGAGAGCACCGGGGAGCTGTTTTTT
TRBV30,TRBJ2-1,many,TRBD1,CASTGYDEQFF,TGTGCCTCGACAGGGTATGATGAGCAGTTCTTC
TRBV7-6,TRBJ2-1,many,TRBD1,CASSLGQGPPYNEQFF,TGTGCCAGCAGCCTAGGACAGGGGCCACCCTACAATGAGCAGTTCTTC
TRBV28,TRBJ2-7,many,.,CASNRLTETDYEQYF,TGTGCCAGCAATAGATTGACAGAGACTGACTACGAGCAGTACTTC
TRBV6-1,TRBJ1-1,.,.,CASNPTAPTEAFF,TGTGCCAGCAACCCGACAGCCCCCACTGAAGCTTTCTTT
TRBV6-1,TRBJ1-2,few,.,CASSEEVRPPHGYTF,TGTGCCAGCAGTGAAGAGGTCCGACCTCCCCATGGCTACACCTTC
TRBV2,TRBJ1-5,many,.,CASQGQPQEPQHF,TGTGCCAGCCAGGGGCAGCCCCAGGAGCCCCAGCATTTT